The table lists the clone carrying this TCR beta chain with a few counts. Its antigen is as yet unknown. This entry belongs to a study of blood T cells in healthy people across ages. CDR1 is MNHEY, CDR2 SMNVEV, per germline (reference sequence). V lost 10 bases, J lost 3 bases, and 9 bases lay in between. The CDR3 consists of 11 residues. Findings and limits, study-wide: Donor CMV status, an unknown factor, possibly confounded changes in expanded clonotypes.

Using a J-beta primer mix together with a sample-barcoded 5' primer, a second PCR was run for about 6 to 12 cycles. Each TCR beta cDNA got a 12-nucleotide random molecular identifier. TCRdb redid the calling of the 5' RACE reads with MiXCR, one entry per CDR3 protein. Of roughly 1,800,000 distinct CDR3 sequences listed, around 48% are singletons. This receptor was obtained from a woman aged 40 to 50 in good health. This chain uses TRBV27 with TRBJ1-2, with D perhaps TRBD1 (5 bases). Sequences were obtained from blood. CDR3 residues: CATGRDYGYTF. The CDR3, as DNA: TGTGCCACAGGCAGGGACTATGGCTACACCTTC.